This section outlines one TCR beta chain sequence together with its context. Other DNA variants within this sample encode the same CDR3. The sample originates from a study of shared clonotypes between healthy human individuals. Libraries were prepared by immunoSEQ multiplex PCR; TCRdb keeps only in-frame clonotypes and omits some of them. The sample holds about 710,000 clones, around 78% seen once. Germline trimming cut 2 bases from V and 4 bases from J; bases unmatched to any gene: 4. Germline V gene lookup returns CDR1 SGDLS and CDR2 YYNGEE. The CDR3 covers 16 residues. The chain links TRBV9 to TRBJ2-5; TRBD2 matches 14 bases. Sequencing was performed on memory CD4+ T cells sorted from blood. Subset specified: CD45RA-negative fraction. This clonotype was obtained from a woman younger than 45 in good health. CDR3 loop: CASSVGLAGVGETQYF. As DNA, the CDR3 is TGTGCCAGCAGCGTGGGACTAGCGGGAGTTGGAGAGACCCAGTACTTC.